A single sample is the source of the 22 T cell receptor beta chains below, sequenced in a study of Graves' ophthalmopathy and Graves' hyperthyroidism. Amplification targeted the TCR beta CDR3 regions, with RNA transcripts as the source material. A first-round RT-PCR used HTBI primers, followed by a second-round multiplex PCR. TCRdb passed the multiplex PCR reads through MiXCR, listing each CDR3 protein once. The table lists roughly 700,000 distinct CDR3 sequences, 40% of them singletons. Sequencing used peripheral blood. The receptors were gathered from an adult man with Graves' ophthalmopathy.

This clonotype came up many times. This chain uses TRBV2 with TRBJ2-2; the D gene is possibly TRBD1 (5 bases). With 6 bases removed from V and 0 bases from J, the gap between germline ends came to 8 bases. The CDR3 is made up of 14 amino acids. Germline V gene sequence: CDR1 SNHLY, CDR2 FYNNEI. The CDR3 DNA sequence: TGTGCCAGCAGCCCACAGGCGAACACCGGGGAGCTGTTTTTT. It codes for CASSPQANTGELFF.

The chain is built from TRBV7-8 and TRBJ2-5; 8 nucleotides align to TRBD1. Germline values: CDR1 SGHVS, CDR2 FQNEAQ. This CDR3 has 17 residues. Germline trimming cut 1 base from V and 5 bases from J; bases unmatched to any gene: 12. CDR3 in amino acids: CASSLGLGQGAWETQYF. In DNA, the CDR3 is TGTGCCAGCAGCTTAGGACTCGGCCAGGGGGCGTGGGAGACCCAGTACTTC. Together with reference TRBV7-8 and TRBJ2-5, the CDR3 gives the full variable domain: GAGVSQSPRYKVAKRGQDVALRCDPISGHVSLFWYQQALGQGPEFLTYFQNEAQLDKSGLPSDRFFAERPEGSVSTLKIQRTQQEDSAVYLCASSLGLGQGAWETQYFGPGTRLLVL.

The chain carries TRBV5-6 and TRBJ1-1, with 8 bases that match TRBD1. Germline V CDR1 and CDR2: SGHDT, YYEEEE. V dropped 4 bases and J dropped 1; count of bases not matched to a gene: 12. CDR3 length equals 17 residues. CDR3 in amino acids: CASSRKIRTGSNTEAFF. CDR3 nucleotides: TGTGCCAGCAGCCGGAAGATCCGGACAGGGTCGAACACTGAAGCTTTCTTT.

This clonotype was detected only once. This sequence joins TRBV2 and TRBJ2-3; D might be TRBD2 (6 bases). V was shortened by 6 bases and J by 0 bases, with 16 bases between the two germline ends. The germline V gene encodes CDR1 SNHLY and CDR2 FYNNEI. CDR3 length: 16 residues. The CDR3 here is CASSHGGIASTDTQYF. In nucleotides, the CDR3 is TGTGCCAGCAGCCATGGGGGGATAGCTAGCACAGATACGCAGTATTTT.

The CDR3, as DNA: TGTGCCTGGATTGCGGGAGCGGACGGGGAGCTGTTTTTT. Translated, it gives CAWIAGADGELFF. The chain uses TRBV25-1 and TRBJ2-2; 7 bases agree with TRBD2. V was clipped by 11 bases and J by 7 bases; unmatched bases: 10. Germline CDR1 and CDR2: MGHDK and SYGVNS. The CDR3 is 13 amino acids.

Concerning this clonotype itself: One end of the junction varies from germline; a read error may be responsible. For the CDR3, the DNA is TGCGCCAGCAGCTACCTACAGACAGGGCTGGAATATGAAGCTTTCTTT. It yields the protein CASSYLQTGLEYEAFF. The rearrangement uses TRBV7-9 and TRBJ1-1; TRBD1 agrees at 7 bases. Germline-derived CDR1 and CDR2 are SEHNR and FQNEAQ (reference sequence). The CDR3 contains 16 residues.

This clonotype was observed a handful of times. J is TRBJ2-7 and V is TRBV19; perhaps D is TRBD1 or TRBD2 (5 bases each). Germline V CDR1 and CDR2: LNHDA, SQIVND (reference sequence). CDR3 length equals 15 residues. V was shortened by 5 bases and J by 0 bases, with 14 bases between the two germline ends. The CDR3 coding sequence is TGTGCCAGTAGTCACCGGGACGCAGTCTCCTACGAGCAGTACTTC. It codes for CASSHRDAVSYEQYF.

The rearrangement uses TRBV19 and TRBJ2-5, with D possibly being TRBD2 (5 bases). Trimming shortened V by 1 base and J by 5 bases, and 17 bases separated the two germline ends. This CDR3 contains 16 residues. Germline V gene data show CDR1 as LNHDA and CDR2 as SQIVND (reference sequence). The CDR3 here is CASSIAGGGLGETQYF. Written as DNA, the CDR3 is TGTGCCAGTAGTATAGCCGGAGGCGGCCTAGGGGAGACCCAGTACTTC.

This clonotype was counted between two and nine times. The chain recombines TRBV9 with TRBJ1-6; TRBD1 agrees at 10 bases. The CDR3 runs to 16 residues. The germline gives CDR1 SGDLS, CDR2 YYNGEE. Trimming took 3 bases from V and 11 from J; bases not matched to a gene: 11. CDR3 amino acids: CASSADLTGGKTPLHF. The CDR3 DNA reads TGTGCCAGCAGCGCCGACCTGACAGGGGGCAAAACACCCCTCCACTTT.

The chain joins TRBV15 to TRBJ2-7, with 9 bases matching TRBD1. The CDR3 runs 15 residues. Germline trimming cut 1 base from V and 3 bases from J; bases unmatched to any gene: 4. In germline, CDR1 is LNHNV, CDR2 YYDKDF (reference sequence). The CDR3 nucleotides are TGTGCCACCAGCAGAGGATTGACAGGGGGCTACGAGCAGTACTTC. This sequence encodes CATSRGLTGGYEQYF.

With respect to this clonotype: A clone one base away is much larger, so this may be a read error. The chain couples TRBV10-3 to TRBJ2-2, with D perhaps matching TRBD2 (5 bases). Germline V gives CDR1 ENHRY, CDR2 SYGVKD. This CDR3 region has 14 residues. This chain's CDR3 is CAIMKGRLSGEPFF. CDR3 DNA sequence: TGTGCCATCATGAAAGGTCGGCTCTCCGGGGAGCCGTTTTTT.

This clonotype came up many times. The V call is TRBV20-1, the J call TRBJ1-5, with TRBD1 matching over 7 bases. Germline assignment: CDR1 DFQATT and CDR2 SNEGSKA (reference sequence). The CDR3 is 12 residues long. Losses at the gene ends were 5 bases for V and 7 bases for J; bases not matched to a gene: 5. The CDR3 region has the DNA TGCAGTGCTCGACAGGGATTGCAGCCCCAGCATTTT. Residues: CSARQGLQPQHF.

As to this clonotype: Sequence at one end of the junction differs from germline and may be a read error. The V and J genes are TRBV12-3 or TRBV12-4 and TRBJ1-2; D remains unclear. This CDR3 region has 13 residues. CDR3 loop: CASSLGRSLGYAF. CDR3 coding DNA: TGTGCCAGCAGTTTAGGCAGGAGTCTTGGCTACGCCTTC.

Only a few counts were recorded for this clonotype. V and J are TRBV5-4 and TRBJ1-3; 7 nucleotides align to TRBD1. V lost 4 bases, J lost 0 bases, and 7 bases stayed unmatched. From germline, CDR1 is SGHNT and CDR2 YYREEE (reference sequence). CDR3 length: 16 amino acids. CDR3 amino acids: CASSPKGASSGNTIYF. CDR3 bases: TGTGCCAGCAGCCCCAAGGGGGCGTCCTCTGGAAACACCATATATTTT.

The chain recombines TRBV20-1 with TRBJ1-6, with D possibly being TRBD1 (6 bases). The CDR3 is 14 residues long. V lost 1 base to trimming and J lost 6 bases, with 10 bases between them. Germline V gene data show CDR1 as DFQATT and CDR2 as SNEGSKA (reference sequence). The DNA of the CDR3 is TGCAGTGCTAGAGGGGGGGCGGGTAATTCACCCCTCCACTTT. Translation: CSARGGAGNSPLHF.

This clonotype appeared a few times. V is TRBV19 and J is TRBJ1-1; D is possibly TRBD1 (6 bases). The length of the CDR3 is 15 residues. Germline CDR1 reads LNHDA; CDR2 reads SQIVND (reference sequence). Trimming shortened V by 5 bases and J by 3 bases, and 16 bases separated the two germline ends. The CDR3 DNA reads TGTGCCAGTAGTCACCTACAGGGTGATGACACTGAAGCTTTCTTT. Translation gives CASSHLQGDDTEAFF.

The chain recombines TRBV7-8 with TRBJ2-7; 8 positions match TRBD2. J lost 3 bases, V lost 5 bases, and 12 bases had no gene match. This CDR3 spans 16 amino acids. Germline V gene data show CDR1 as SGHVS and CDR2 as FQNEAQ. For the CDR3, the DNA is TGTGCCAGCAGCCCCCGAGGGCGGGGGGCTGACTACGAGCAGTACTTC. Translated, it gives CASSPRGRGADYEQYF.

This clonotype was detected ten times or more. CDR3 DNA: TGCAGTGCTCATCCTGTCGAGCTAGACACTGAAGCTTTCTTT. Encoded protein: CSAHPVELDTEAFF. The chain joins TRBV20-1 to TRBJ1-1; D unresolved. The length of the CDR3 is 14 residues. From germline, CDR1 is DFQATT and CDR2 SNEGSKA (reference sequence). The germline V and J ends were trimmed by 5 bases and 3 bases, with 16 bases remaining between them.

This clonotype was recorded at least ten times. The chain recombines TRBV7-2 with TRBJ2-5; D unresolved. Germline CDR1 reads SGHTA; CDR2 reads FQGNSA. V was trimmed by 1 base and J by 4 bases, leaving 7 bases between them. The CDR3 is 13 residues long. The CDR3: CASSLGVAETQYF. CDR3 DNA sequence: TGTGCCAGCAGCTTAGGAGTGGCAGAGACCCAGTACTTC.

This sequence joins TRBV20-1 and TRBJ2-5; 9 bases fit TRBD2. J gave up 4 bases and V 6 bases, and 6 bases lay outside the gene matches. CDR3 length: 13 residues. CDR1 and CDR2 from the germline V gene are DFQATT and SNEGSKA (reference sequence). The CDR3 is CSAPPSGVETQYF. DNA for the CDR3: TGCAGTGCCCCTCCTAGCGGGGTAGAGACCCAGTACTTC.

This clonotype was recorded many times. This chain uses TRBV29-1 with TRBJ1-1; D is possibly TRBD1 (6 bases). The CDR3 sequence is 13 residues long. Trimming cost V 4 bases and J 9 bases, with 18 bases left between them. Germline V gene lookup returns CDR1 SQVTM and CDR2 ANQGSEA. CDR3 nucleotides: TGCAGCGTTGCGGAAACAGGGTACGGTAAAGCTTTCTTT. The encoded protein is CSVAETGYGKAFF. The full variable domain, rest sourced from reference TRBV29-1 and TRBJ1-1, is SAVISQKPSRDICQRGTSLTIQCQVDSQVTMMFWYRQQPGQSLTLIATANQGSEATYESGFVIDKFPISRPNLTFSTLTVSNMSPEDSSIYLCSVAETGYGKAFFGQGTRLTVV.

The J gene is TRBJ1-4, the V gene TRBV7-9, with a possible D match to TRBD1 (6 bases). Trimming took 4 bases from V and 5 from J, leaving 23 bases between them. CDR3 length: 18 residues. CDR1 and CDR2 from the germline V gene are SEHNR and FQNEAQ (reference sequence). The CDR3 loop reads CASSYEPSQGRLNEKLFF. The CDR3 DNA follows: TGTGCCAGCAGCTACGAACCCTCCCAGGGGCGGTTAAATGAAAAACTGTTTTTT. Filled out from reference TRBV7-9 and TRBJ1-4, the complete variable domain reads DTGVSQNPRHKITKRGQNVTFRCDPISEHNRLYWYRQTLGQGPEFLTYFQNEAQLEKSRLLSDRFSAERPKGSFSTLEIQRTEQGDSAMYLCASSYEPSQGRLNEKLFFGSGTQLSVL.